This note documents a single T cell receptor beta chain sequence. At the DNA level, this CDR3 is encoded by other sequences in the same sample as well. The data were obtained in a study of Ad26.COV2.S vaccination and SARS-CoV-2 variants. Treatment of the sample: about 20 received Ad26.COV2.S at low or high dose, single or two shots; 5 received placebo; per-sample allocation not given. Each sample was drawn 63 days after the first injection (of vaccine or placebo). Germline V lookup: CDR1 LGHDT, CDR2 YNNKEL (reference sequence). CDR3 length: 12 amino acids. The germline V and J ends were trimmed by 0 bases and 4 bases, with 4 bases remaining between them. The assay was immunoSEQ multiplex PCR, and TCRdb's table has in-frame clones only and misses some. The repertoire holds more than 350,000 clones, around nine tenths seen once, with 12% in the top ten.

The sequence came from a person aged 18-65 years who received the Ad26.COV2.S COVID-19 vaccine or a placebo. The chain carries TRBV3-1 (or the pseudogene TRBV3-2) and TRBJ2-7; no definite D call. The sample here was peripheral blood, taken in a trial of Ad26.COV2.S vaccine versus placebo. CDR3 nucleotides: TGTGCCAGCAGCCAAGATCGATACGAGCAGTACTTC. Protein product: CASSQDRYEQYF.